This TCR beta chain was recovered during a study of blood T cells in healthy people across ages. A word on this clonotype: The target antigen is unknown.

The authors ran a second PCR of roughly 6 to 11 cycles using a sample-barcoded 5' primer and a J-beta primer mix. TCRdb re-called the 5' RACE reads with MiXCR, one entry per CDR3 protein. Of 780,000 or so distinct CDR3 sequences listed, 25% were seen once; the top ten hold under 4.5%. Every donor contributed around 10 milliliters of peripheral blood by blood draw. V lost 0 bases, J lost 5 bases, and 14 bases lay in between. This CDR3 is 16 amino acids long. Germline CDR1 and CDR2: SGHTA and FQGNSA. Study results and caveats: Age advanced and TCR beta diversity per million T cells fell, roughly linearly.

This same sample was also taken into another study, of T cells of mothers and their children. That paper adds: Over 8 million TCR beta CDR3 reads were obtained from each mother, and about 3 million from each child. Overlap ran slightly, non-significantly higher for related than unrelated mother-child pairs.

This clonotype originated in a boy between 10 and 17 years old in good health. The chain combines TRBV7-2 with TRBJ1-5; D possibly corresponds to TRBD1 (6 bases). Sequenced material: blood. CDR3 protein: CASSLAATGSHQPQHF. The CDR3 DNA follows: TGTGCCAGCAGCTTAGCGGCAACAGGGAGCCATCAGCCCCAGCATTTT.